Presented here are 6 T cell receptor beta chains from one specimen sequenced in a study of blood T cell repertoires in COVID-19 (dated by TCRdb to the early 2020s). Library preparation employed the immunoSEQ multiplex PCR assay. TCRdb re-hosts the immuneACCESS table, in-frame sequences only. Its copies lack some clones; in the studies checked, an unresolved V gene accounts for under half of them, and the cause for the rest is not known. The table for this sample lists roughly 40,000 clones; approximately 80% of them were counted only once. The top ten clonotypes cover under 9.5% of the sample. The sequenced material came from peripheral blood. The receptors come from a man in his 70s with active or convalescent COVID-19.

This clone was observed once. The rearrangement joins TRBV24-1 to TRBJ1-1, with D unresolved. The V end was cut by 4 bases, the J end by 11 bases, with 13 bases between. Germline assignment: CDR1 KGHDR and CDR2 SFDVKD. There are 12 residues in the CDR3. In DNA form, the CDR3 reads TGTGCCACCAGTGACCTCTTCGGTTTGGCTTTCTTT. Residues: CATSDLFGLAFF.

This clone was picked up a small number of times. The J gene is TRBJ2-3, the V gene TRBV10-3, with D possibly TRBD1 on 5 matching bases. Trimming took 7 bases from V and 1 from J, leaving 15 bases between them. This CDR3 has 15 residues. Germline CDR1 ENHRY, CDR2 SYGVKD. CDR3 in amino acids: CAIMGVQGGTDTQYF. The CDR3 DNA reads as TGTGCCATCATGGGCGTGCAGGGCGGCACAGATACGCAGTATTTT.

This CDR3 reads CASSTPGGGPGIPYEQYF. The CDR3 DNA reads as TGTGCCAGCAGTACCCCAGGAGGGGGCCCCGGAATCCCCTACGAGCAGTACTTC. The chain is built from TRBV28 and TRBJ2-7; D is possibly TRBD1 (7 bases). This CDR3 region has 18 residues. Trimming removed 5 bases from V and 2 bases from J, with 25 bases in between. Germline assignment: CDR1 MDHEN and CDR2 SYDVKM. Drawing the rest from reference TRBV28 and TRBJ2-7, the complete variable domain is DVKVTQSSRYLVKRTGEKVFLECVQDMDHENMFWYRQDPGLGLRLIYFSYDVKMKEKGDIPEGYSVSREKKERFSLILESASTNQTSMYLCASSTPGGGPGIPYEQYFGPGTRLTVT.

This chain uses TRBV19 with TRBJ1-5; D may be TRBD1 (6 bases). The germline V gene encodes CDR1 LNHDA and CDR2 SQIVND (reference sequence). The CDR3 runs to 14 residues. Trimming took 3 bases from V and 4 from J, leaving 10 bases between them. For the CDR3, the DNA is TGTGCCAGTAGTATGCTCACAGGGAATCAGCCCCAGCATTTT. Its translation: CASSMLTGNQPQHF.

V usage is TRBV19 and J usage is TRBJ1-2; the D is unclear. Germline V CDR1 and CDR2: LNHDA, SQIVND (reference sequence). The CDR3 covers 15 residues. The ends were cut back, 0 bases at V and 4 bases at J, with 12 bases in the middle. The CDR3 here is CASSIDWSSFYGYTF. The CDR3 coding sequence is TGTGCCAGTAGTATAGATTGGAGTTCCTTCTATGGCTACACCTTC. Supplemented by reference TRBV19 and TRBJ1-2, the full variable domain reads DGGITQSPKYLFRKEGQNVTLSCEQNLNHDAMYWYRQDPGQGLRLIYYSQIVNDFQKGDIAEGYSVSREKKESFPLTVTSAQKNPTAFYLCASSIDWSSFYGYTFGSGTRLTVV.

This clone was seen more than once but under ten times. This sequence joins TRBV13 and TRBJ1-6; no reliable D call. The CDR3 has 16 residues. CDR1 is PRHDT and CDR2 is FYEKMQ in the germline V gene (reference sequence). V was clipped by 6 bases and J by 6 bases, with 18 bases between them. The CDR3 reads CASRSWRASINSPLHF. The CDR3 DNA reads TGTGCCAGCAGATCCTGGCGGGCTTCCATTAATTCACCCCTCCACTTT.